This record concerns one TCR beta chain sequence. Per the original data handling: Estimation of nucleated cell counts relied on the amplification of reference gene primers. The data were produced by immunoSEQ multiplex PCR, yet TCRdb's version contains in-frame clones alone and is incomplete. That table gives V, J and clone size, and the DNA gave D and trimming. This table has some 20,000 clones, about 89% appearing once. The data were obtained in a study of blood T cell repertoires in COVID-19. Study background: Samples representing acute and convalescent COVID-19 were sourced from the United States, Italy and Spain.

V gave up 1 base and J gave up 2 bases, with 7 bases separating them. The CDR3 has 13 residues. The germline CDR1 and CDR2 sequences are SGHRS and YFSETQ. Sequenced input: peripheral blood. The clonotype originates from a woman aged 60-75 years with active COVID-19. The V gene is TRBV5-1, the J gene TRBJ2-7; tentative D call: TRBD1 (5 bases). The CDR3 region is CASSLQGPYEQYF. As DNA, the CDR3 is TGCGCCAGCAGCTTGCAGGGCCCCTACGAGCAGTACTTC.